This entry is about one T cell receptor beta chain. Its specificity is not known. The sample belongs to a study of cytomegalovirus exposure and HLA in healthy donors. Study-wide results and caveats: It was approximately 150 TCR beta chains that were listed as cytomegalovirus-associated.

The PCR ran on 60 Vbeta and 13 Jbeta primers. Assay: immunoSEQ multiplex PCR; the TCRdb copy retains only in-frame clones and omits some. The repertoire consists of 90,000 to 110,000 clones, with about 16% occurring once and the leading ten covering around 0.9%. This CDR3 comprises 13 residues. CDR1 is MNHEY, CDR2 SMNVEV, per germline (reference sequence). With 7 bases clipped from V and 8 bases from J, the junction kept 4 bases outside the gene matches. Sequencing used PBMCs. The sequence was collected from a female donor in good health and CMV-seronegative. The chain links TRBV27 to TRBJ1-4, with 10 bases aligning to TRBD1. In nucleotides, the CDR3 is TGTGCCAGCATAGGACAGGGGGGGGAAAAACTGTTTTTT. Residues: CASIGQGGEKLFF.